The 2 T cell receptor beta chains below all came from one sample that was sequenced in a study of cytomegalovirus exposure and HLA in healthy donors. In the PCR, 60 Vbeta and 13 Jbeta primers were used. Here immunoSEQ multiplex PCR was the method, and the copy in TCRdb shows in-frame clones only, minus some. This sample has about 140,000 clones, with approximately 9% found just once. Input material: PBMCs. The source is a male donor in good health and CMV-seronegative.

The DNA for the CDR3 is TGTGCCACCAGCAGATCTACACAGACCCATAGCAATCAGCCCCAGCATTTT. Protein sequence: CATSRSTQTHSNQPQHF. The genes are TRBV15 and TRBJ1-5; D not certain. The V end was cut by 2 bases, the J end by 0 bases, with 14 bases between. CDR1 is LNHNV, CDR2 YYDKDF, per germline (reference sequence). The CDR3 is made up of 17 amino acids.

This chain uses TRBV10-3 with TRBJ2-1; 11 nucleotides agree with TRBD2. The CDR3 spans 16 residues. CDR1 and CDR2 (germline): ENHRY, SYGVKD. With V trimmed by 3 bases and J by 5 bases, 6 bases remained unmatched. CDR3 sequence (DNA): TGTGCCATCAGTGACTTCACTAGCGGGAGAGACAATGAGCAGTTCTTC. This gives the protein CAISDFTSGRDNEQFF.